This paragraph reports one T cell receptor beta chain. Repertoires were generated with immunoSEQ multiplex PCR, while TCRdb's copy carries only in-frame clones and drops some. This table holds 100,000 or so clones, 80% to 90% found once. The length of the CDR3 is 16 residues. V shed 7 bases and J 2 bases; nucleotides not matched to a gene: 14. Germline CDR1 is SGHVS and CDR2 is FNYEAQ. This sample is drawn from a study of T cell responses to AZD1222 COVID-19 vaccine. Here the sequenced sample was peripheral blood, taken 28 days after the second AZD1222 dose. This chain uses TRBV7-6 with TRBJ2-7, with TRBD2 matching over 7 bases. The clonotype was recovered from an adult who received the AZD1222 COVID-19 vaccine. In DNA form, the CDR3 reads TGTGCCAGCACCCCCGGGGGAGGGATTAAAACCTACGAGCAGTACTTC. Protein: CASTPGGGIKTYEQYF.